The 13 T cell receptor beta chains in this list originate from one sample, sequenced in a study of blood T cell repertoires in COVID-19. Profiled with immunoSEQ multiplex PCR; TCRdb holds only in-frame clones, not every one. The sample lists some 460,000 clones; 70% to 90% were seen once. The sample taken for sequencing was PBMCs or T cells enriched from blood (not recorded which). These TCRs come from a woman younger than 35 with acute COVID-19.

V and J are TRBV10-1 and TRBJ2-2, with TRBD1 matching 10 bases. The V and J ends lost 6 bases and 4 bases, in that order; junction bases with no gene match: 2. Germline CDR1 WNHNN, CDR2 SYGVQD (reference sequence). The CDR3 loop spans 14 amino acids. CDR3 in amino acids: CASRGTGATGELFF. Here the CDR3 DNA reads TGCGCCAGCAGAGGGACAGGGGCCACCGGGGAGCTGTTTTTT.

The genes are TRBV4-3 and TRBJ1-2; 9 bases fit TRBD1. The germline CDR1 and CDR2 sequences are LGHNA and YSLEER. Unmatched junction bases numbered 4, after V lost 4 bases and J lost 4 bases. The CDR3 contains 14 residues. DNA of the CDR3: TGCGCCAGCAGCCCCGGGACAGGGCCCTATGGCTACACCTTC. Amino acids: CASSPGTGPYGYTF.

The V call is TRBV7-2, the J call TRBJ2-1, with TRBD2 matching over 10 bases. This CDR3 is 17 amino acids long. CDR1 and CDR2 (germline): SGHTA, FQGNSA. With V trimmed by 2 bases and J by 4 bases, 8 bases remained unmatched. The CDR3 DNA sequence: TGTGCCAGCAGCTTAAGCCGGACTAGCGGTAATTACAATGAGCAGTTCTTC. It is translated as CASSLSRTSGNYNEQFF.

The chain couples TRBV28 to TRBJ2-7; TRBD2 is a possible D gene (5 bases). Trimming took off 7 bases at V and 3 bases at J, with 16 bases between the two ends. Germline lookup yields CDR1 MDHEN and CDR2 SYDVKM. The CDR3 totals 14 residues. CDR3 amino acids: CASTTRREGYEQYF. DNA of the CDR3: TGTGCCAGCACTACCAGACGCGAGGGCTACGAGCAGTACTTC.

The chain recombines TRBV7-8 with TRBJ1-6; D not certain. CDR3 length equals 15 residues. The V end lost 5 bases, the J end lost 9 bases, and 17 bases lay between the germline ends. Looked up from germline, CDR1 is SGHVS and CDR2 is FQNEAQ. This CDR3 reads CASSTGFFGGSPLHF. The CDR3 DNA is TGTGCCAGCAGCACCGGGTTCTTCGGCGGTTCACCCCTCCACTTT.

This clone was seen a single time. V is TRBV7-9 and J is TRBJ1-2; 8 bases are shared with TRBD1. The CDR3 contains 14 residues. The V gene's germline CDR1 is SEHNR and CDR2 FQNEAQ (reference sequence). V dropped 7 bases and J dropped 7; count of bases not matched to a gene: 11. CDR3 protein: CASTPTGEGGGYTF. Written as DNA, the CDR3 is TGTGCCAGCACCCCGACAGGGGAAGGAGGTGGCTACACCTTC.

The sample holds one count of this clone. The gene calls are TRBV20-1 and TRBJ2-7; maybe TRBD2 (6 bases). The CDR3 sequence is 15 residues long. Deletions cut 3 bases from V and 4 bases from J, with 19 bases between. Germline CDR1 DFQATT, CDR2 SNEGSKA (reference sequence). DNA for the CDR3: TGCAGTGCTAGTAAGGTCGGGAGTGGTAGATACGAGCAGTACTTC. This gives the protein CSASKVGSGRYEQYF.

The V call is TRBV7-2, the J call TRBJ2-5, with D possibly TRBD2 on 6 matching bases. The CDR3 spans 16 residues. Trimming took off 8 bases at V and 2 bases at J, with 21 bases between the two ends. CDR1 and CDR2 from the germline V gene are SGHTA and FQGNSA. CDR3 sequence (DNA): TGTGCCAGCGGAAAGTACGGGGGTTTCGGACAAGAGACCCAGTACTTC. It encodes CASGKYGGFGQETQYF.

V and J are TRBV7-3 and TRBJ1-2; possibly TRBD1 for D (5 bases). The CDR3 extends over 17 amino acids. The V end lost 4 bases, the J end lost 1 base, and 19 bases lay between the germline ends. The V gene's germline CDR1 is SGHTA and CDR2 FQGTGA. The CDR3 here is CASSSPGGPRHNYGYTF. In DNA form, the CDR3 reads TGTGCCAGCAGCTCGCCCGGGGGTCCCAGACATAACTATGGCTACACCTTC. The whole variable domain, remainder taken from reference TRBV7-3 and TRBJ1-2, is GAGVSQTPSNKVTEKGKYVELRCDPISGHTALYWYRQSLGQGPEFLIYFQGTGAADDSGLPNDRFFAVRPEGSVSTLKIQRTERGDSAVYLCASSSPGGPRHNYGYTFGSGTRLTVV.

In DNA form, the CDR3 reads TGTGCCACCCGGGGGAGTAGCACCGGGGAGCTGTTTTTT. Its protein product is CATRGSSTGELFF. This chain connects TRBV25-1 to TRBJ2-2, with D perhaps TRBD2 (6 bases). The V gene's germline CDR1 is MGHDK and CDR2 SYGVNS. The CDR3 totals 13 residues. V was pared by 10 bases and J by 4 bases, with 13 bases between.

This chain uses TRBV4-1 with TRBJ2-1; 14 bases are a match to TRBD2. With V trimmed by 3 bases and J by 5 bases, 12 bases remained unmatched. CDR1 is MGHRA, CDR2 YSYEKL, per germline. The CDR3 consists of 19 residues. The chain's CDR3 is CASSQETGTSGSLDNEQFF. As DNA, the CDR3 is TGCGCCAGCAGCCAGGAGACGGGGACTAGCGGGAGTCTCGACAATGAGCAGTTCTTC.

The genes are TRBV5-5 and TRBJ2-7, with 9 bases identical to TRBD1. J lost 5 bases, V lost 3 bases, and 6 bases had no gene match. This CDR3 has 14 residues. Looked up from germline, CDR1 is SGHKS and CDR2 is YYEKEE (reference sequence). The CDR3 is CASSYRDRVHEQYF. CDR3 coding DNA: TGTGCCAGCAGCTACCGGGACAGGGTACACGAGCAGTACTTC. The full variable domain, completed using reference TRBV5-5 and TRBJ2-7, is DAGVTQSPTHLIKTRGQQVTLRCSPISGHKSVSWYQQVLGQGPQFIFQYYEKEERGRGNFPDRFSARQFPNYSSELNVNALLLGDSALYLCASSYRDRVHEQYFGPGTRLTVT.

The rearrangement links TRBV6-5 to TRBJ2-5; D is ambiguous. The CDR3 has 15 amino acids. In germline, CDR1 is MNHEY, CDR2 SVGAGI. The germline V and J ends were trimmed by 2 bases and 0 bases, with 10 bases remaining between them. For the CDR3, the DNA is TGTGCCAGCAGTTACGACACTCCGTACCAAGAGACCCAGTACTTC. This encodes CASSYDTPYQETQYF.